Listed below are T cell receptor beta chains from one sample, sequenced in a study of cytomegalovirus exposure and HLA in healthy donors. Sequenced by immunoSEQ multiplex PCR; TCRdb stores in-frame clones only, minus some. This table holds 140,000 to 150,000 clones, approximately 88% found once. The specimen was PBMCs. The receptors shown here come from a man between 18 and 35 years old in good health and CMV-seropositive. Both conserved end residues are part of each CDR3. The size field is filled for only some rows; it gives once, few, many or a size class.

CDR3 protein | J gene | clone size | V gene
CASSPGIRGYTF | TRBJ1-2 | - | TRBV28
CASSSPPSGQRHYGYTF | TRBJ1-2 | - | TRBV28
CASSYGQGQVYGYTF | TRBJ1-2 | - | TRBV6-5
CASTLLAGGEEQYF | TRBJ2-7 | - | TRBV6-1
CASSWGTGTGTYEQYF | TRBJ2-7 | - | TRBV5-1
CASSERTGGSPPQQYF | TRBJ2-5 | - | TRBV27
CASSQSTRRAGNTIYF | TRBJ1-3 | - | TRBV23-1
CASSSGGGTGQGEQYF | TRBJ2-7 | - | TRBV5-1
CASSLNYRRGEKLFF | TRBJ1-4 | - | TRBV27
CASRPVRESRNEQFF | TRBJ2-1 | - | TRBV11-2
CASSVGQGSLAEAFF | TRBJ1-1 | - | TRBV9
CASRVQGPTGELFF | TRBJ2-2 | - | TRBV5-4
CAGSKGVNQPQHF | TRBJ1-5 | - | TRBV7-8
CATSRTDKGEKLFF | TRBJ1-4 | - | TRBV15
CASSTGGRVSFIEQYF | TRBJ2-7 | - | TRBV5-6
CASSSLQTSLTLNEKLFF | TRBJ1-4 | - | TRBV27
CASSAGTGGNTIYF | TRBJ1-3 | - | TRBV18
CASSQVLAGLAYEQYF | TRBJ2-7 | once | TRBV4-1
CAWSVSLHNTIYF | TRBJ1-3 | few | TRBV30
CASSMSPGQGGEKLFF | TRBJ1-4 | - | TRBV19
CASSLGQGHGYTF | TRBJ1-2 | - | TRBV5-1
CASSRTEETQYF | TRBJ2-5 | - | TRBV5-4
CASTQVVQGELFF | TRBJ2-2 | - | TRBV6-1
CASSWRDGFNEKLFF | TRBJ1-4 | - | TRBV6-6
CASSAPGIYGYTF | TRBJ1-2 | - | TRBV9
CASSFFSTDNSYEQYF | TRBJ2-7 | - | TRBV13
CASSLMGASGNEQFF | TRBJ2-1 | - | TRBV5-1
CASSLEAAPQAFF | TRBJ1-1 | - | TRBV5-4
CASSLPGTRYEQYF | TRBJ2-7 | - | TRBV5-4
CAWSNGGSGEQYF | TRBJ2-7 | - | TRBV30
CASSLEGTGGTDTQYF | TRBJ2-3 | - | TRBV7-9
CASSISGTTNEQFF | TRBJ2-1 | - | TRBV5-5
CASSGTAMNTEAFF | TRBJ1-1 | - | TRBV28
CASSLVGRTGMNTEAFF | TRBJ1-1 | - | TRBV7-9
CASSDSASGSDEQFF | TRBJ2-1 | few | TRBV6-4
CASSFPDRANGDF | TRBJ2-7 | - | TRBV5-8
CASSIVRASYNEQFF | TRBJ2-1 | - | TRBV19
CASSQQGARTGELFF | TRBJ2-2 | once | TRBV13
CASSYISGLTDTQYF | TRBJ2-3 | - | TRBV6-5